This T cell receptor (beta chain) was retrieved from a study of shared clonotypes between healthy human individuals (dated by TCRdb to the early 2020s). At the level of the whole study: The cohort comprised a couple of women and a few men aged 18 to 49 years. Leukapheresis yielded between about 0.85 and 9.5 billion PBMCs per donor. For each donor, CD4 naive and CD4 memory were each given three plates, CD8 naive was given two plates, and CD8 memory was given one plate. Libraries were prepared and TCR repertoires were sequenced by different laboratories using diverse techniques, in order to increase sequencing depth and limit assay-specific biases. To estimate repertoire size and how much clonotypes are shared between individuals, the study performed deep sequencing of blood TCR repertoires from a few healthy adults. Study-level results and caveats: Pairwise subsampling led to the expectation that sequencing depth would affect the degree of clonotype sharing among donors. Across a few donors, about 5.2% of naive CD4, approximately 3.6% of naive CD8, around 2.5% of memory CD4, and about 0.4% of memory CD8 clonotypes were shared. Sampling was limited to blood, and TCR repertoires in tissue likely differ from TCR repertoires in blood. The small number of donors limited the genetic and exposure-history diversity represented. Naive subsets generally had larger estimated clonotype richness than memory subsets. Even with the large sequencing depth, rarefaction of the sorted-subset datasets indicated that sequencing was incomplete. Compared with non-shared clonotypes, the clonotypes found in all four sorted-subset donors had higher generation probabilities.

Between the V and J ends, shortened by 7 bases and 9 bases respectively, the junction contains 14 bases. Inclusive of the bounding cysteine and phenylalanine, the CDR3 is 11 residues long. Only CDR3 DNA remains: 33 bases, in frame from the first base. CDR1 and CDR2, looked up from the germline V gene, are SQVTM and ANQGSEA. Using the deep immunoSEQ assay, TCR CDR3 regions were amplified from genomic DNA by multiplex PCR. Genomic DNA extracted from each cell subset was distributed evenly over all wells of several immunoSEQ 96-well plates, and each plate served as one replicate. Each replicate PCR for sorted subsets received about 0.2 ug genomic DNA, equal to about 30,000 T cell genomes. Purified libraries were measured with a Qubit 3.0 fluorometer, size-checked on a Bioanalyzer 2100, and measured again with the KAPA Library Quantification kit. Every immunoSEQ 96-well plate was sequenced on a separate single-read 150-cycle Illumina NextSeq 550 flow cell. As for the original processing: Because the immunoSEQ output held only junctional sequences and lacked quality scores, the filtering could not match the filtering applied to full-length reads. To assign V/J genes and CDR3, sequences were annotated against IMGT germline references using PyIR, a Python wrapper for IgBLAST v1.9. Reads were filtered out if the reads had weak V/J assignments (E-value above 1e-6), no CDR3, stop codons, out-of-frame junctions, or ambiguous translated residues. V3J clonotypes were defined as sequences sharing an identical inferred V gene, J gene, and CDR3 amino acid sequence. Percentage overlap between repertoires was computed as shared unique clonotypes divided by the size of the smaller repertoire. Repertoire richness was assessed with RTK rarefaction, the Chao1 estimator, and Recon v2.1 estimates of unobserved clonotypes. Generation probabilities were computed with OLGA for all TCRbeta clonotypes obtained by the gDNA method from a few donors. TCRdb stores this immuneACCESS table with in-frame sequences only. Part of the clones is absent; in the studies checked, under half of the shortfall reflects unresolved V genes, and no reason is known for the rest. V and J calls and clone size are copied from that table; D and trimming were computed from the DNA. This sample holds roughly 1 million clones; approximately 76% were observed only once. Of the sample, approximately 1.3% falls within the top ten clones.

The donors were healthy, HIV-negative adults with no recently reported acute infections or vaccinations. Only Caucasian adults living in Nashville, Tennessee, USA were represented among the donors. Magnetic negative selection was used to enrich CD4+ T cells, after which naive cells were positively selected on CD45RA and the negative fraction became the memory subset. Blood was collected by leukapheresis, and PBMCs were isolated by Ficoll-Histopaque density gradient centrifugation and then cryopreserved in liquid nitrogen vapor phase. Purity and quantity of every magnetically sorted T cell population were checked by analytical flow cytometry. Each sorted fraction had its genomic DNA isolated and then quantified by UV absorbance on a Nanodrop 2000c. Only one count was recorded for this clone. There is no known antigen for this receptor. No clone much larger than this one lies a single base away; base qualities are absent.

This clonotype was sampled from a man between 18 and 29 years old in good health. In this chain, TRBV29-1 is recombined with TRBJ2-3; TRBD2 is a weak D gene call, 5 bases matching. Sequencing was done on a sample of memory CD4+ T cells sorted from blood. The cell subset or site label corresponds to: CD45RA-negative fraction. The DNA sequence is given as TGCAGCGCTTCCGGACTGGAGACGCAGTATTTT. The encoded protein is CSASGLETQYF.